The following is a T cell receptor beta chain sequence with its context. Assay: immunoSEQ multiplex PCR; the TCRdb copy retains only in-frame clones and omits some. The sample has around 18,000 clones; roughly 76% are singletons. The data were taken from a study of T cell responses to AZD1222 COVID-19 vaccine. This CDR3 is built from 16 residues. Germline V gives CDR1 SGHAT, CDR2 FQDESV (reference sequence). V was trimmed by 5 bases and J by 0 bases, leaving 16 bases between them. The sequences come from peripheral blood, collected 28 days after the second AZD1222 dose. This TCR derives from an adult who received the AZD1222 COVID-19 vaccine. The V call is TRBV11-1, the J call TRBJ1-1; a weak D match, TRBD1 (5 bases). Here the CDR3 DNA reads TGTGCCAGCAGCCCCCGGAGGGACTACATGAACACTGAAGCTTTCTTT. Translating gives CASSPRRDYMNTEAFF.